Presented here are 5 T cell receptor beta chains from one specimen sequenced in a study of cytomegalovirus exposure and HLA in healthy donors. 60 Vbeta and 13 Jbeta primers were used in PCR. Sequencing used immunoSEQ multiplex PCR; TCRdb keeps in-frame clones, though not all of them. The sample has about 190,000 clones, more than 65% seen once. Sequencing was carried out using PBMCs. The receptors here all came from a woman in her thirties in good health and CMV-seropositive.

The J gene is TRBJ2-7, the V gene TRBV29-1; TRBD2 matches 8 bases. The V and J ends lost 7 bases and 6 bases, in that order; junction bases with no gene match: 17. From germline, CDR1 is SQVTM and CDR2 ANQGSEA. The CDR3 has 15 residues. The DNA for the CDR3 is TGCAGCGCTAGGATGGGTGGGCTCGGGAGGGTCGAGCAGTACTTC. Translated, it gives CSARMGGLGRVEQYF.

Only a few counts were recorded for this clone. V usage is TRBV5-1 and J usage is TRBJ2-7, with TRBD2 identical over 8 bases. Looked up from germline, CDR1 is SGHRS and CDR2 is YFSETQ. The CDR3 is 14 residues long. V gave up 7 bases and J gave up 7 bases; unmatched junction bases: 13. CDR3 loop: CASDPGGGPGEQYF. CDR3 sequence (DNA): TGCGCCAGCGACCCTGGCGGGGGGCCTGGAGAGCAGTACTTC.

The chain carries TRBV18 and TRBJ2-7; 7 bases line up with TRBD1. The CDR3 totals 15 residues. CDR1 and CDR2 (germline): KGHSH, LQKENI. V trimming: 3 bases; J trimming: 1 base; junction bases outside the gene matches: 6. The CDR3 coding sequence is TGTGCCAGCTCACCTGGACCGACAGGGTCCTACGAGCAGTACTTC. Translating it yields CASSPGPTGSYEQYF.

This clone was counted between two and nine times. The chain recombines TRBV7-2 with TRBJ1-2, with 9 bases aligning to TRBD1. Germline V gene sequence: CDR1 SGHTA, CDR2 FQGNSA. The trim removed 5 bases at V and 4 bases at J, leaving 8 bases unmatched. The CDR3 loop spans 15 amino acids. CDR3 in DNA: TGTGCCAGCAGCCCCGGAGGACAGGGGAGCTATGGCTACACCTTC. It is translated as CASSPGGQGSYGYTF. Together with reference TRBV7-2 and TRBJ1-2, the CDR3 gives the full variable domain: GAGVSQSPSNKVTEKGKDVELRCDPISGHTALYWYRQSLGQGLEFLIYFQGNSAPDKSGLPSDRFSAERTGGSVSTLTIQRTQQEDSAVYLCASSPGGQGSYGYTFGSGTRLTVV.

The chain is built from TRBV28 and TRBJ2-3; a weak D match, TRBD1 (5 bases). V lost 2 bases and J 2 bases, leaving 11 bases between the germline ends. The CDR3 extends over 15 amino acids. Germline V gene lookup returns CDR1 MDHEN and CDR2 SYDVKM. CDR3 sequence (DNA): TGTGCCAGCAGTTTACCGCTGACAGTCACAGATACGCAGTATTTT. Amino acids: CASSLPLTVTDTQYF.